This T cell receptor beta chain comes out of a study of T cell repertoires in cytomegalovirus infection. Each CDR3 protein gets one entry after TCRdb re-called the reads with MiXCR. The sample holds roughly 860,000 distinct CDR3 sequences, about 31% seen once. Germline CDR1 is MNHEY and CDR2 is SMNVEV (reference sequence). The V and J ends lost 11 bases and 1 base respectively, with 14 bases between them. The length of the CDR3 is 13 residues. About this clonotype itself: Its antigen is undetermined.

The sequencing here drew on cultured CD8+ T cells from PBMCs, taken from culture after CMV antigen stimulation. The sequence derives from a human donor in good health (CMV status not recorded). Some clones in this sample may be carry-over from other donors' samples. The rearrangement uses TRBV27 and TRBJ1-1; D is perhaps TRBD1 (6 bases). CDR3 bases: TGTGCCTCGGGGGGGGCCAAGAACACTGAAGCTTTCTTT. Amino acids: CASGGAKNTEAFF.